The 6 T cell receptor beta chains below come from one sample, sequenced in a study of blood T cell repertoires in COVID-19. The data were produced by immunoSEQ multiplex PCR, yet TCRdb's version contains in-frame clones alone and is incomplete. The sample includes more than 250,000 clones, roughly 89% seen only once; the top ten take roughly 6.3%. Input material: PBMCs or T cells enriched from blood (not recorded which). These receptors all come from a woman in her thirties or forties who had recovered from COVID-19.

This chain uses TRBV9 with TRBJ1-1; TRBD1 matches at 8 bases. Losses at the gene ends were 0 bases for V and 2 bases for J; bases not matched to a gene: 6. CDR3 size: 16 residues. CDR1 is SGDLS, CDR2 YYNGEE, per germline. The CDR3 DNA reads TGTGCCAGCAGCGTAGTTGCAGGGGGCTATAACACTGAAGCTTTCTTT. Encoded protein: CASSVVAGGYNTEAFF.

V is TRBV6-5 and J is TRBJ2-7; D gene uncertain. The CDR3 sequence is 13 residues long. In germline, CDR1 is MNHEY, CDR2 SVGAGI. Trimming stripped 1 base from V and 7 bases from J, with 11 bases between. The CDR3 DNA sequence: TGTGCCAGCAGTTACTTGGCCTTCATGGAGCAGTACTTC. As protein: CASSYLAFMEQYF.

This sequence joins TRBV14 and TRBJ1-1; D remains unclear. CDR1 and CDR2 (germline): SGHDN, FVKESK. V was pared by 0 bases and J by 6 bases, with 8 bases between. The CDR3 consists of 13 residues. The CDR3 region is CASSQEYLSEAFF. CDR3 nucleotides: TGTGCCAGCAGCCAAGAATACCTATCTGAAGCTTTCTTT. The whole variable domain, filled in from reference TRBV14 and TRBJ1-1, reads EAGVTQFPSHSVIEKGQTVTLRCDPISGHDNLYWYRRVMGKEIKFLLHFVKESKQDESGMPNNRFLAERTGGTYSTLKVQPAELEDSGVYFCASSQEYLSEAFFGQGTRLTVV.

This chain uses TRBV6-2 or TRBV6-3 with TRBJ2-1; unclear D gene. Germline V gene data show CDR1 as MNHEY and CDR2 as SVGEGT. The CDR3 is made up of 15 amino acids. The V and J ends lost 4 bases and 0 bases respectively, with 10 bases between them. The CDR3, as DNA: TGTGCCAGCAGTTCTGGCAACCCCTCCTACAATGAGCAGTTCTTC. Protein: CASSSGNPSYNEQFF.

The sample holds one count of this clone. The chain recombines TRBV7-2 with TRBJ1-2; D might be TRBD1 (5 bases). This CDR3 contains 15 residues. The germline V gene encodes CDR1 SGHTA and CDR2 FQGNSA. Trimming removed 0 bases at V and 5 bases at J, with 13 bases between. CDR3 sequence reads: CASSLASTRAYGYTF. The CDR3 DNA is TGTGCCAGCAGCTTAGCGTCCACCAGGGCTTATGGCTACACCTTC.

This clone came up once. V gene TRBV6-2 or TRBV6-3 combines with J gene TRBJ1-2, with TRBD1 matching over 8 bases. Germline lookup yields CDR1 MNHEY and CDR2 SVGEGT. This CDR3 spans 16 amino acids. Trimming at V came to 4 bases and at J to 7 bases, leaving 14 bases not matched to a gene. In DNA, the CDR3 is TGTGCCAGCAGTTCGGACCGTGACAGGGGTAAACTTGGCTACACCTTC. Protein product: CASSSDRDRGKLGYTF.